Below are 32 T cell receptor beta chains sequenced from a single sample in a study of vaccination and CD4 T cells after COVID-19. The Oncomine TCR Beta short-read assay was applied to DNA of cultured CD4+ T cells. From the PCR reads, TCRdb called clonotypes with MiXCR, one entry per CDR3 protein. This table has about 6,600 distinct CDR3 sequences, around 45% appearing once. Treatment meaning: approximately nine-day PBMC culture with coronavirus spike peptide pools or control peptides (ViraFEST assay). Antigen specificity for these receptors is unknown. Sequences were obtained from CD4+ T cells from blood, cultured in vitro. These receptors were obtained from a human donor who had recovered from COVID-19.

The J gene is TRBJ1-6, the V gene TRBV27; maybe TRBD1 (5 bases). Per germline, CDR1 MNHEY and CDR2 SMNVEV (reference sequence). Trimming cost V 1 base and J 10 bases, with 20 bases left between them. The CDR3 spans 17 residues. The chain's CDR3 is CASSLYTPGTLGSPLHF. The CDR3 DNA follows: TGTGCCAGCAGTTTATATACGCCCGGGACCTTAGGGTCACCCCTCCACTTT.

The V and J genes are TRBV7-2 and TRBJ2-1; D gene uncertain. CDR1 is SGHTA and CDR2 is FQGNSA in the germline V gene. This CDR3 spans 16 amino acids. V lost 2 bases and J lost 0, with 11 bases in between. The CDR3 sequence is CASSLMGAGSYNEQFF. In DNA, the CDR3 is TGTGCCAGCAGCTTAATGGGCGCTGGCTCCTACAATGAGCAGTTCTTC.

This clonotype was observed a handful of times. This chain uses TRBV6-5 with TRBJ2-3; a weak D match, TRBD2 (5 bases). This CDR3 has 14 residues. The V gene lost 2 bases and the J gene lost 8 bases, with 14 bases spanning the gap. CDR1 is MNHEY, CDR2 SVGAGI, per germline. The CDR3 protein is CASSYTLAGSTQYF. In DNA, the CDR3 is TGTGCCAGCAGTTACACTCTAGCTGGTAGTACGCAGTATTTT.

V and J are TRBV4-3 and TRBJ2-3; D ambiguous. Trimming left V 4 bases short and J 2 bases short, with 10 bases between. The CDR3 is made up of 14 amino acids. The germline V gene has CDR1 LGHNA and CDR2 YSLEER. CDR3 sequence reads: CASSPRTPTDTQYF. The CDR3 DNA follows: TGCGCCAGCAGCCCCCGGACGCCCACAGATACGCAGTATTTT.

The CDR3 here is CASSGDRVAEAFF. CDR3 nucleotide sequence: TGTGCCAGCAGTGGGGACAGGGTCGCTGAAGCTTTCTTT. The genes are TRBV25-1 and TRBJ1-1; 9 bases align to TRBD1. V shed 4 bases and J 6 bases; nucleotides not matched to a gene: 3. Germline V gene data show CDR1 as MGHDK and CDR2 as SYGVNS. CDR3 size: 13 residues.

The chain couples TRBV29-1 to TRBJ2-2; unclear D gene. Germline V CDR1 and CDR2: SQVTM, ANQGSEA. The length of the CDR3 is 13 residues. With 6 bases removed from V and 0 bases from J, the gap between germline ends came to 8 bases. The CDR3 DNA follows: TGCAGCGTCAAGACATCGAACACCGGGGAGCTGTTTTTT. Translation gives CSVKTSNTGELFF.

This clonotype is classed as large. The chain uses TRBV5-4 and TRBJ2-3; D is uncertain. V lost 4 bases, J lost 0 bases, and 15 bases lay in between. The CDR3 loop spans 16 amino acids. Germline values: CDR1 SGHNT, CDR2 YYREEE (reference sequence). CDR3 sequence reads: CASSPTLDMSTDTQYF. CDR3 coding DNA: TGTGCCAGCAGCCCGACTTTAGACATGAGCACAGATACGCAGTATTTT.

J is TRBJ2-5 and V is TRBV9, with unresolved D. The length of the CDR3 is 12 residues. V was cut by 4 bases and J by 5 bases, with 9 bases left in between. Per the germline V gene, CDR1 is SGDLS and CDR2 is YYNGEE. CDR3 nucleotides: TGTGCCAGCAGCCCTGGTGGTGAGACCCAGTACTTC. Protein: CASSPGGETQYF.

This clonotype has only a few counts. The rearrangement links TRBV24-1 to TRBJ2-2, with 13 nucleotides matching TRBD2. The CDR3 sequence is 19 residues long. CDR1 KGHDR and CDR2 SFDVKD come from the germline V gene. V dropped 4 bases and J dropped 4; count of bases not matched to a gene: 11. The CDR3 sequence: CATSDRQLAGGSPTGELFF. The CDR3 nucleotides read TGTGCCACCAGTGACCGACAACTAGCGGGAGGGAGCCCCACCGGGGAGCTGTTTTTT.

This clonotype was picked up a small number of times. The chain is built from TRBV20-1 and TRBJ1-2; D remains unclear. The germline gives CDR1 DFQATT, CDR2 SNEGSKA (reference sequence). The ends were cut back, 4 bases at V and 3 bases at J, with 15 bases in the middle. This CDR3 region has 14 residues. The CDR3 spells CSATNDGMDYGYTF. For the CDR3, the DNA is TGCAGTGCTACTAACGACGGCATGGACTATGGCTACACCTTC.

This chain links TRBV20-1 with TRBJ1-2; the match to TRBD1 covers 7 bases. Germline V gene sequence: CDR1 DFQATT, CDR2 SNEGSKA (reference sequence). This CDR3 region has 14 residues. Trimming took 2 bases from V and 4 from J; bases not matched to a gene: 7. Here the CDR3 DNA reads TGCAGTGCTAGAAGGAGGGGGCGCGTCTATGGCTACACCTTC. This encodes CSARRRGRVYGYTF.

The rearrangement joins TRBV20-1 to TRBJ2-3; no reliable D call. V was clipped by 3 bases and J by 3 bases, with 16 bases between them. The CDR3 is 15 residues long. The V gene's germline CDR1 is DFQATT and CDR2 SNEGSKA (reference sequence). In nucleotides, the CDR3 is TGCAGTGCTAGGCCCCCCCGCCATCCGACAGATACGCAGTATTTT. This encodes CSARPPRHPTDTQYF.

The chain employs TRBV15 and TRBJ2-7; TRBD2 aligns across 9 bases. The junction had 6 bases not matched to a gene; V was cut back by 1 base and J by 2 bases. The CDR3 is 16 amino acids. Germline CDR1 is LNHNV and CDR2 is YYDKDF (reference sequence). The CDR3 loop is CATSRGGGRATYEQYF. CDR3 in DNA: TGTGCCACCAGCAGAGGGGGCGGGAGGGCCACCTACGAGCAGTACTTC.

Here the CDR3 reads CSASVLNRGTYEQYF. The CDR3 DNA reads as TGCAGTGCTAGCGTGCTGAACAGGGGTACCTACGAGCAGTACTTC. This sequence joins TRBV20-1 and TRBJ2-7; TRBD1 aligns across 7 bases. Germline CDR1 is DFQATT and CDR2 is SNEGSKA (reference sequence). This CDR3 is 15 amino acids long. Trimming removed 3 bases from V and 2 bases from J; junction bases left unmatched: 10.

This clonotype was recorded a few times. The chain is built from TRBV7-2 and TRBJ2-4; the D is unclear. Germline V lookup: CDR1 SGHTA, CDR2 FQGNSA. This CDR3 comprises 14 residues. V was cut by 1 base and J by 7 bases, with 11 bases left in between. The CDR3 is CASSLDHLGNIQYF. The CDR3 DNA reads TGTGCCAGCAGCTTAGACCACCTGGGCAACATTCAGTACTTC.

J is TRBJ1-1 and V is TRBV2; D remains ambiguous. V was trimmed by 5 bases and J by 1 base, leaving 5 bases between them. The CDR3 is made up of 12 amino acids. Germline V gene lookup returns CDR1 SNHLY and CDR2 FYNNEI. The CDR3 protein is CASSYSNTEAFF. CDR3 DNA: TGTGCCAGCAGTTATTCGAACACTGAAGCTTTCTTT.

The chain is built from TRBV20-1 and TRBJ1-1; D possibly corresponds to TRBD1 (5 bases). The CDR3 loop spans 11 amino acids. Germline V gene data show CDR1 as DFQATT and CDR2 as SNEGSKA (reference sequence). V dropped 3 bases and J dropped 6 bases, with 8 bases sitting between them. In nucleotides, the CDR3 is TGCAGTGCTAGCGGGGGATCTGAAGCTTTCTTT. Amino acid sequence: CSASGGSEAFF.

The rearrangement uses TRBV30 and TRBJ1-6; TRBD1 is a possible D gene (6 bases). V was trimmed by 3 bases and J by 4 bases, leaving 19 bases between them. CDR1 and CDR2 from the germline V gene are GTSNPN and SVGIG (reference sequence). This CDR3 is 17 amino acids long. The CDR3 here is CAWRLTGARQYNSPLHF. DNA for the CDR3: TGTGCCTGGAGGTTAACGGGGGCCCGCCAGTATAATTCACCCCTCCACTTT.

The V and J genes are TRBV2 and TRBJ2-5, with D unresolved. CDR3 size: 11 residues. Germline assignment: CDR1 SNHLY and CDR2 FYNNEI. V was trimmed by 2 bases and J by 7 bases, leaving 5 bases between them. CDR3 sequence: CASSEQPTQYF. The CDR3 DNA sequence: TGTGCCAGCAGTGAACAACCGACCCAGTACTTC.

This clonotype showed up just a few times. The chain joins TRBV15 to TRBJ1-6, with D unclear. The CDR3 has 15 residues. Deletions cut 6 bases from V and 0 bases from J, with 9 bases between. Germline V gives CDR1 LNHNV, CDR2 YYDKDF (reference sequence). The CDR3 DNA reads as TGTGCCACCAGTCGTTCCGGCTCCTATAATTCACCCCTCCACTTT. Translated: CATSRSGSYNSPLHF. The full variable domain, completed using reference TRBV15 and TRBJ1-6, is DAMVIQNPRYQVTQFGKPVTLSCSQTLNHNVMYWYQQKSSQAPKLLFHYYDKDFNNEADTPDNFQSRRPNTSFCFLDIRSPGLGDTAMYLCATSRSGSYNSPLHFGNGTRLTVT.

The rearrangement uses TRBV6-2 or TRBV6-3 and TRBJ2-5; 7 bases are a match to TRBD2. From germline, CDR1 is MNHEY and CDR2 SVGEGT. This CDR3 has 19 amino acids. With V trimmed by 2 bases and J by 2 bases, 17 bases remained unmatched. The CDR3 nucleotides are TGTGCCAGCAGTTACCCGATACCTCTACTAGCGCCGGGACAAGAGACCCAGTACTTC. This codes for CASSYPIPLLAPGQETQYF.

The chain couples TRBV10-3 to TRBJ2-2, with a possible D match to TRBD1 (6 bases). The CDR3 totals 13 residues. Per germline, CDR1 ENHRY and CDR2 SYGVKD. Trimming left V 8 bases short and J 4 bases short, with 11 bases between. As DNA, the CDR3 is TGTGCCATCCGGGACACAACCACCGGGGAGCTGTTTTTT. It yields the protein CAIRDTTTGELFF.

Comment on this clonotype: An end of the junction differs from the germline gene, which may be a read error. V and J are TRBV20-1 and TRBJ1-1; TRBD1 matches 8 bases. The V gene's germline CDR1 is DFQATT and CDR2 SNEGSKA (reference sequence). The CDR3 sequence is 15 residues long. The CDR3 loop is CSARGVQGAFTEAFF. Written as DNA, the CDR3 is TGCAGTGCCAGAGGAGTCCAGGGGGCCTTCACTGAAGCTTTCTTT.

This clonotype was found a few times. The V gene is TRBV19, the J gene TRBJ1-5; 9 nucleotides align to TRBD1. Germline CDR1 reads LNHDA; CDR2 reads SQIVND (reference sequence). The V segment lost 6 bases and the J segment 6 bases; nucleotides outside the gene matches: 3. The CDR3 length is 13 residues. The CDR3: CASRLTGGQPQHF. The CDR3, as DNA: TGTGCCAGTAGGCTGACAGGGGGTCAGCCCCAGCATTTT. The full variable domain, with the rest looked up from reference TRBV19 and TRBJ1-5, is DGGITQSPKYLFRKEGQNVTLSCEQNLNHDAMYWYRQDPGQGLRLIYYSQIVNDFQKGDIAEGYSVSREKKESFPLTVTSAQKNPTAFYLCASRLTGGQPQHFGDGTRLSIL.

The chain recombines TRBV20-1 with TRBJ1-1; no reliable D call. This CDR3 spans 14 amino acids. CDR1 and CDR2 (germline): DFQATT, SNEGSKA (reference sequence). V lost 1 base and J lost 1, with 10 bases in between. CDR3 coding DNA: TGCAGTGCTAGAGGGCGGCAGACGAACACTGAAGCTTTCTTT. Translation: CSARGRQTNTEAFF.

The CDR3 DNA follows: TGTGCCAGCAGTTTAAGCGGGAGGGCGATCGGATATGGCTACACCTTC. Its protein product is CASSLSGRAIGYGYTF. The rearrangement links TRBV27 to TRBJ1-2; D remains ambiguous. The ends were cut back, 2 bases at V and 5 bases at J, with 18 bases in the middle. This CDR3 comprises 16 residues. Per germline, CDR1 MNHEY and CDR2 SMNVEV (reference sequence).

The rearrangement joins TRBV7-9 to TRBJ2-7; maybe TRBD2 (5 bases). Trimming left V 5 bases short and J 0 bases short, with 11 bases between. The germline gives CDR1 SEHNR, CDR2 FQNEAQ (reference sequence). This CDR3 spans 14 amino acids. The CDR3 sequence is CASSPEAVSYEQYF. The CDR3 DNA follows: TGTGCCAGCAGCCCGGAGGCCGTCTCCTACGAGCAGTACTTC.

The chain links TRBV27 to TRBJ1-6, with D possibly matching TRBD1 (6 bases). V was trimmed by 3 bases and J by 8 bases, leaving 20 bases between them. CDR1 and CDR2 from the germline V gene are MNHEY and SMNVEV (reference sequence). The CDR3 sequence is 17 residues long. The CDR3 nucleotides read TGTGCCAGCAGTTTTCTTTTCCCCGCTGGGGGCGATTCACCCCTCCACTTT. Its protein product is CASSFLFPAGGDSPLHF.

This clonotype has only a few counts. The rearrangement uses TRBV19 and TRBJ2-1; TRBD2 might be the D (5 bases). The V gene lost 4 bases and the J gene lost 0 bases, with 16 bases spanning the gap. The V gene's germline CDR1 is LNHDA and CDR2 SQIVND (reference sequence). There are 17 residues in the CDR3. CDR3 nucleotide sequence: TGTGCCAGTAGTAAAGGCAGGACGGGAAGCTCCTACAATGAGCAGTTCTTC. The encoded protein is CASSKGRTGSSYNEQFF. The whole variable domain, remainder taken from reference TRBV19 and TRBJ2-1, is DGGITQSPKYLFRKEGQNVTLSCEQNLNHDAMYWYRQDPGQGLRLIYYSQIVNDFQKGDIAEGYSVSREKKESFPLTVTSAQKNPTAFYLCASSKGRTGSSYNEQFFGPGTRLTVL.

The sample holds a few counts of this clonotype. V is TRBV7-8 and J is TRBJ1-5; 9 nucleotides agree with TRBD1. CDR3 length: 15 amino acids. Looked up from germline, CDR1 is SGHVS and CDR2 is FQNEAQ. V lost 1 base and J lost 4; bases outside the gene matches: 2. CDR3 nucleotides: TGTGCCAGCAGCTTAGACAGGGGGCGAAATCAGCCCCAGCATTTT. This gives the protein CASSLDRGRNQPQHF.

This chain links TRBV6-1 with TRBJ1-2; 10 bases are shared with TRBD1. Looked up from germline, CDR1 is MNHNS and CDR2 is SASEGT. V gave up 8 bases and J gave up 4 bases; unmatched junction bases: 10. This CDR3 region has 15 residues. The chain's CDR3 is CASRVGTGVIYGYTF. DNA of the CDR3: TGTGCCAGCCGGGTCGGGACAGGGGTAATCTATGGCTACACCTTC.

This chain links TRBV20-1 with TRBJ2-2; no definite D call. The CDR3 runs 14 residues. Deletions cut 6 bases from V and 3 bases from J, with 14 bases between. Germline V gene lookup returns CDR1 DFQATT and CDR2 SNEGSKA (reference sequence). The CDR3 coding sequence is TGCAGTGCAAAGGCGGAGCTGGACACCGGGGAGCTGTTTTTT. It yields the protein CSAKAELDTGELFF.